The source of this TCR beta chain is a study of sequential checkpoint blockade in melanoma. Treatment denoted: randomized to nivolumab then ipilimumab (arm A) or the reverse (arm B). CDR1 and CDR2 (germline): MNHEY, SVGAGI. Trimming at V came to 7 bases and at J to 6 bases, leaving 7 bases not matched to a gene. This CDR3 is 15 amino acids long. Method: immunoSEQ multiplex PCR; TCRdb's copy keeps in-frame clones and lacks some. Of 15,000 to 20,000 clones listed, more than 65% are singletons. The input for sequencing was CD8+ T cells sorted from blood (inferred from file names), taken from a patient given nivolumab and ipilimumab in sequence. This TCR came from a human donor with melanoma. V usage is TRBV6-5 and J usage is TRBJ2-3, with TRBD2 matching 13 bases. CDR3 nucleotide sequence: TGTGCCAGCACTCAACTAGCGGGGGGGTTTGATACGCAGTATTTT. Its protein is CASTQLAGGFDTQYF.